The next 4 T cell receptor beta chains were all read from a single sample in a study of cytomegalovirus exposure and HLA in healthy donors. PCR primers comprised 60 Vbeta and 13 Jbeta primers. The method was immunoSEQ multiplex PCR; TCRdb's version includes in-frame clones alone and lacks a portion of them. The sample has roughly 140,000 clones; 70% are singletons. Sample: PBMCs. The origin of the receptors is a woman in her thirties in good health and CMV-seronegative.

The chain links TRBV5-1 to TRBJ2-7, with 10 bases matching TRBD2. In germline, CDR1 is SGHRS, CDR2 YFSETQ. This CDR3 is 15 amino acids long. The trim removed 2 bases at V and 6 bases at J, leaving 8 bases unmatched. For the CDR3, the DNA is TGCGCCAGCAGCTTAAGAGCGGGGGGGCTTTTCGAGCAGTACGTC. Its translation is CASSLRAGGLFEQYV.

The rearrangement uses TRBV29-1 and TRBJ2-3; the D is unclear. V dropped 6 bases and J dropped 2 bases, with 12 bases sitting between them. CDR1 is SQVTM and CDR2 is ANQGSEA in the germline V gene. This CDR3 has 13 amino acids. The CDR3 is CSVASLTTDTQYF. As DNA, the CDR3 is TGCAGCGTCGCCTCACTCACCACAGATACGCAGTATTTT.

V usage is TRBV6-5 and J usage is TRBJ1-2; D ambiguous. This CDR3 is built from 14 residues. Germline V gives CDR1 MNHEY, CDR2 SVGAGI. Trimming took off 0 bases at V and 4 bases at J, with 9 bases between the two ends. The CDR3: CASSYSSPGYGYTF. The CDR3 region has the DNA TGTGCCAGCAGTTACTCGAGTCCTGGCTATGGCTACACCTTC.

The V gene is TRBV30, the J gene TRBJ2-3; D ambiguous. The V end was cut by 2 bases, the J end by 2 bases, with 8 bases between. CDR3 length equals 13 residues. Per the germline V gene, CDR1 is GTSNPN and CDR2 is SVGIG (reference sequence). This CDR3 reads CAWSLTVTDTQYF. The CDR3 nucleotides read TGTGCCTGGAGTCTAACGGTCACAGATACGCAGTATTTT.